The 12 T cell receptor beta chains below come from one sample, sequenced in a study of a mutant IDH1 vaccine in newly diagnosed glioma. Profiled with immunoSEQ multiplex PCR; TCRdb holds only in-frame clones, not every one. The table shows roughly 22,000 clones, with 82% occurring only once. The time point is: week 47, end of study. Each dose delivered 300 ug of mutant IDH1 20-mer peptide subcutaneously with imiquimod. No antigen is known for these receptors. The sample consisted of PBMCs, taken from a glioma patient whose treatment included an IDH1 peptide vaccine. The receptor set was obtained from a man between 35 and 55 years old with glioma. Some clones in this sample may be carry-over from other donors' samples.

The V gene is TRBV10-3, the J gene TRBJ1-1; D is uncertain. Germline V gene data show CDR1 as ENHRY and CDR2 as SYGVKD. The CDR3 totals 12 residues. Trimming took off 6 bases at V and 3 bases at J, with 8 bases between the two ends. CDR3 amino acids: CAIRGLDTEAFF. In nucleotides, the CDR3 is TGTGCCATCAGGGGTCTTGACACTGAAGCTTTCTTT.

The rearrangement links TRBV15 to TRBJ1-2; 7 bases are shared with TRBD1. The germline V gene encodes CDR1 LNHNV and CDR2 YYDKDF (reference sequence). There are 18 residues in the CDR3. V gave up 4 bases and J gave up 2 bases; unmatched junction bases: 16. CDR3 DNA sequence: TGTGCCACCAGCACCCGCCGACAGGGCAAGGTCGGCAACTATGGCTACACCTTC. Protein: CATSTRRQGKVGNYGYTF.

The gene calls are TRBV4-2 and TRBJ1-1, with unresolved D. V lost 0 bases to trimming and J lost 4 bases, with 18 bases between them. The CDR3 sequence is 17 residues long. Germline-derived CDR1 and CDR2 are LGHNA and YNFKEQ. The CDR3 spells CASSQDRAGPRGTEAFF. CDR3 DNA: TGTGCCAGCAGCCAAGATCGGGCGGGTCCCCGGGGCACTGAAGCTTTCTTT.

V is TRBV7-8 and J is TRBJ1-1; no clear D gene. Germline assignment: CDR1 SGHVS and CDR2 FQNEAQ. With 5 bases removed from V and 3 bases from J, the gap between germline ends came to 7 bases. This CDR3 contains 12 residues. For the CDR3, the DNA is TGTGCCAGCAGCCCGCGGGACACTGAAGCTTTCTTT. It encodes CASSPRDTEAFF.

The V call is TRBV7-2, the J call TRBJ1-4, with D maybe TRBD1 (6 bases). The CDR3 runs 14 residues. The V end was cut by 2 bases, the J end by 7 bases, with 11 bases between. Germline CDR1 SGHTA, CDR2 FQGNSA. As DNA, the CDR3 is TGTGCCAGCAGCTTAAGACAGGCGGGTGAAAAACTGTTTTTT. Its translation: CASSLRQAGEKLFF.

This clone was observed a few times. CDR3 residues: CASSPLGRTGELFF. The CDR3 DNA reads TGTGCCAGCAGCCCTCTAGGGAGGACCGGGGAGCTGTTTTTT. The genes are TRBV4-2 and TRBJ2-2; D is possibly TRBD2 (6 bases). This CDR3 has 14 amino acids. V was clipped by 4 bases and J by 5 bases, with 11 bases between them. Per the germline V gene, CDR1 is LGHNA and CDR2 is YNFKEQ.

This clone was detected only once. The chain is built from TRBV10-3 and TRBJ2-3; 7 bases align to TRBD1. Trimming cost V 4 bases and J 3 bases; bases outside gene matches: 10. Looked up from germline, CDR1 is ENHRY and CDR2 is SYGVKD. The CDR3 covers 16 residues. The CDR3: CAISARQGWSTDTQYF. CDR3 in DNA: TGTGCCATCAGTGCCCGACAGGGCTGGAGTACAGATACGCAGTATTTT.

The gene calls are TRBV7-9 and TRBJ1-6; D not resolved. The CDR3 runs to 16 residues. Germline lookup yields CDR1 SEHNR and CDR2 FQNEAQ (reference sequence). V dropped 2 bases and J dropped 9 bases, with 17 bases sitting between them. The CDR3 DNA reads TGTGCCAGCAGCTTAAGGACTCAGGTGTTGGGTTCACCCCTCCACTTT. As protein: CASSLRTQVLGSPLHF. The whole variable domain, remainder taken from reference TRBV7-9 and TRBJ1-6, is DTGVSQNPRHKITKRGQNVTFRCDPISEHNRLYWYRQTLGQGPEFLTYFQNEAQLEKSRLLSDRFSAERPKGSFSTLEIQRTEQGDSAMYLCASSLRTQVLGSPLHFGNGTRLTVT.

CDR3 in amino acids: CASSLQAGRSTDTQYF. CDR3 DNA: TGTGCCAGCAGCTTGCAGGCGGGGAGAAGCACAGATACGCAGTATTTT. The V gene is TRBV5-4, the J gene TRBJ2-3, with D perhaps TRBD2 (6 bases). Germline CDR1 SGHNT, CDR2 YYREEE (reference sequence). The CDR3 contains 16 residues. The V end lost 1 base, the J end lost 0 bases, and 12 bases lay between the germline ends. Combining the CDR3 with reference TRBV5-4 and TRBJ2-3 gives the whole variable domain ETGVTQSPTHLIKTRGQQVTLRCSSQSGHNTVSWYQQALGQGPQFIFQYYREEENGRGNFPPRFSGLQFPNYSSELNVNALELDDSALYLCASSLQAGRSTDTQYFGPGTRLTVL.

The chain carries TRBV7-2 and TRBJ1-2; TRBD1 is a possible D gene (6 bases). V lost 2 bases to trimming and J lost 6 bases, with 10 bases between them. The CDR3 consists of 13 residues. The germline V gene encodes CDR1 SGHTA and CDR2 FQGNSA. The CDR3 bases are TGTGCCAGCAGCTTAAATTCAGGGGATGGCTACACCTTC. This sequence encodes CASSLNSGDGYTF.

This sequence joins TRBV19 and TRBJ1-1; the D is unclear. Trimming left V 9 bases short and J 0 bases short, with 11 bases between. Germline-derived CDR1 and CDR2 are LNHDA and SQIVND (reference sequence). This CDR3 spans 13 amino acids. Written as DNA, the CDR3 is TGTGCCAGCAGTCCGGCTATGAACACTGAAGCTTTCTTT. Amino acid sequence: CASSPAMNTEAFF.

The rearrangement links TRBV5-1 to TRBJ2-7; D ambiguous. The CDR3 covers 14 residues. Trimming removed 8 bases at V and 1 base at J, with 16 bases between. Germline V lookup: CDR1 SGHRS, CDR2 YFSETQ. CDR3 residues: CASGENSQSYEQYF. The CDR3 DNA follows: TGCGCCAGTGGAGAAAACTCTCAGTCCTACGAGCAGTACTTC.